These 30 T cell receptor beta chains were all obtained from the same sample, sequenced in a study of OX40 agonist ivuxolimab in advanced cancers. TCRdb's table, derived via immunoSEQ multiplex PCR, lists solely in-frame clones and lacks some. There are about 71,000 clones in the sample; 70% to 90% occur only once, and around 0.99% lies in the top ten. The sequencing here drew on CD4+ or CD8+ T cells sorted from blood, taken in a trial of the OX40 agonist ivuxolimab. Receptors originate from an adult with an advanced solid tumor such as melanoma, head and neck, liver or kidney cancer.

The CDR3 is CASSLKEDGYTF. Here the CDR3 DNA reads TGTGCCAGCTCACTTAAGGAGGATGGCTACACCTTC. V and J are TRBV18 and TRBJ1-2; D unresolved. The CDR3 is made up of 12 amino acids. V dropped 4 bases and J dropped 6 bases, with 9 bases sitting between them. Germline V gives CDR1 KGHSH, CDR2 LQKENI.

This chain connects TRBV6-1 to TRBJ2-5; TRBD1 aligns across 11 bases. V dropped 4 bases and J dropped 5; count of bases not matched to a gene: 9. The germline gives CDR1 MNHNS, CDR2 SASEGT. The CDR3 contains 16 residues. The chain's CDR3 is CASSALGQGVGETQYF. The CDR3 nucleotides read TGTGCCAGCAGTGCGTTGGGACAGGGGGTGGGGGAGACCCAGTACTTC.

This clone is medium-sized by share. This chain connects TRBV7-2 to TRBJ1-2, with TRBD1 matching 9 bases. Germline-derived CDR1 and CDR2 are SGHTA and FQGNSA. The J segment lost 0 bases and the V segment lost 7 bases, leaving 6 bases of the junction unmatched. The length of the CDR3 is 15 residues. The CDR3 DNA follows: TGTGCCAGCAAAACAGGGGGCGATTCTAACTATGGCTACACCTTC. It codes for CASKTGGDSNYGYTF.

The gene calls are TRBV7-3 and TRBJ1-6; 7 bases are shared with TRBD1. Germline lookup yields CDR1 SGHTA and CDR2 FQGTGA. J lost 4 bases, V lost 4 bases, and 4 bases had no gene match. There are 15 residues in the CDR3. The chain's CDR3 is CASSSGTEYNSPLHF. CDR3 nucleotides: TGTGCCAGCAGCTCCGGGACAGAATATAATTCACCCCTCCACTTT.

The chain uses TRBV5-4 and TRBJ2-5, with TRBD2 matching over 7 bases. This CDR3 has 14 residues. The V segment lost 4 bases and the J segment 3 bases; nucleotides outside the gene matches: 6. CDR1 is SGHNT, CDR2 YYREEE, per germline (reference sequence). The CDR3 region has the DNA TGTGCCAGCAGCCTGGCGGGAGCTAAAGAGACCCAGTACTTC. Protein sequence: CASSLAGAKETQYF.

This chain connects TRBV28 to TRBJ1-2, with 7 nucleotides matching TRBD1. The junction had 10 bases not matched to a gene; V was cut back by 11 bases and J by 7 bases. Germline CDR1 and CDR2: MDHEN and SYDVKM. This CDR3 is 12 amino acids long. The CDR3 DNA reads as TGTGCCGGCCAGGGGGGCGATGGTGGCTACACCTTC. Protein sequence: CAGQGGDGGYTF.

The chain joins TRBV7-2 to TRBJ2-7, with 9 positions matching TRBD2. This CDR3 has 15 residues. Per germline, CDR1 SGHTA and CDR2 FQGNSA. The V and J ends lost 4 bases and 4 bases, in that order; junction bases with no gene match: 8. CDR3 nucleotides: TGTGCCAGCAGCTACCGGCTAGCGGGGCCTTACGAGCAGTACTTC. Amino acid sequence: CASSYRLAGPYEQYF.

This clone was detected once. This chain connects TRBV28 to TRBJ1-2; D is unclear. The CDR3 sequence is 11 residues long. V lost 4 bases and J 8 bases, leaving 8 bases between the germline ends. CDR1 is MDHEN, CDR2 SYDVKM, per germline. DNA for the CDR3: TGTGCCAGCAGTTCTCCCCAGGGCTACACCTTC. This encodes CASSSPQGYTF.

CDR3 DNA: TGTGCCAGCAGTAACCCTTTAGGGGCTTTCTACAATGAGCAGTTCTTC. This encodes CASSNPLGAFYNEQFF. The chain is built from TRBV28 and TRBJ2-1; D possibly corresponds to TRBD1 (5 bases). The germline gives CDR1 MDHEN, CDR2 SYDVKM. The CDR3 totals 16 residues. Trimming took 5 bases from V and 3 from J, leaving 17 bases between them.

V and J are TRBV20-1 and TRBJ2-7; D uncertain. The CDR3 totals 10 residues. Germline V gene data show CDR1 as DFQATT and CDR2 as SNEGSKA (reference sequence). V was cut by 0 bases and J by 5 bases, with 2 bases left in between. The CDR3 reads CSARDHEQYF. CDR3 DNA sequence: TGCAGTGCTAGAGATCACGAGCAGTACTTC.

V is TRBV7-2 and J is TRBJ2-7; 10 bases line up with TRBD2. The CDR3 loop spans 16 amino acids. The germline gives CDR1 SGHTA, CDR2 FQGNSA. J gave up 0 bases and V 1 base, and 3 bases lay outside the gene matches. CDR3 coding DNA: TGTGCCAGCAGCTTAGAGTCTAGCGGGAGCTCCTACGAGCAGTACTTC. It encodes CASSLESSGSSYEQYF.

This clone was picked up one time. The chain recombines TRBV19 with TRBJ2-2; D perhaps matches TRBD2 (5 bases). The germline V and J ends were trimmed by 2 bases and 2 bases, with 12 bases remaining between them. Germline V gene sequence: CDR1 LNHDA, CDR2 SQIVND (reference sequence). This CDR3 region has 16 residues. CDR3 bases: TGTGCCAGTAGTATACAGCCGGGAAGCAACACCGGGGAGCTGTTTTTT. Translation: CASSIQPGSNTGELFF.

As for this clone: The junction and the germline gene differ at one end; a read error may be behind it. The CDR3 region is CAWSPLGGTGTTIYF. The DNA for the CDR3 is TGTGCCTGGAGCCCCCTAGGAGGGACTGGAACCACCATATATTTT. This chain links TRBV30 with TRBJ1-3; TRBD1 is a possible D gene (5 bases). The CDR3 covers 15 residues. Germline V gene sequence: CDR1 GTSNPN, CDR2 SVGIG (reference sequence).

This chain connects TRBV7-2 to TRBJ2-1, with D uncertain. V lost 0 bases and J 0 bases, leaving 6 bases between the germline ends. The CDR3 runs 15 residues. Germline V gene sequence: CDR1 SGHTA, CDR2 FQGNSA. The CDR3 sequence is CASSLAVSSYNEQFF. Written as DNA, the CDR3 is TGTGCCAGCAGCTTAGCAGTGAGCTCCTACAATGAGCAGTTCTTC.

J is TRBJ1-1 and V is TRBV11-3; TRBD1 is a possible D gene (5 bases). Germline CDR1 SGHNT, CDR2 YENEEA. Trimming shortened V by 5 bases and J by 11 bases, and 21 bases separated the two germline ends. The CDR3 loop spans 14 amino acids. CDR3 coding DNA: TGTGCCAGCAGCCCGTCCCGAGGGGCCCCGGCGGCTTTCTTT. Translated: CASSPSRGAPAAFF. The variable domain in full, with the rest retrieved from reference TRBV11-3 and TRBJ1-1, is EAGVVQSPRYKIIEKKQPVAFWCNPISGHNTLYWYLQNLGQGPELLIRYENEEAVDDSQLPKDRFSAERLKGVDSTLKIQPAELGDSAVYLCASSPSRGAPAAFFGQGTRLTVV.

The chain is built from TRBV25-1 and TRBJ1-4; D unresolved. The CDR3 extends over 13 amino acids. Germline lookup yields CDR1 MGHDK and CDR2 SYGVNS. The ends were cut back, 8 bases at V and 10 bases at J, with 17 bases in the middle. The CDR3 DNA follows: TGTGCCAGCGGAAGCCCGACGGGTGTAAAACTGTTTTTT. Encoded protein: CASGSPTGVKLFF.

The rearrangement joins TRBV4-2 to TRBJ2-1, with 8 positions matching TRBD2. The ends lost 0 bases at V and 3 bases at J; junction bases unmatched: 1. Germline V gives CDR1 LGHNA, CDR2 YNFKEQ. This CDR3 is 15 amino acids long. The CDR3 sequence is CASSQDSGVYNEQFF. CDR3 DNA: TGTGCCAGCAGCCAAGATAGCGGGGTCTACAATGAGCAGTTCTTC.

The chain is built from TRBV7-9 and TRBJ2-5, with TRBD2 matching over 12 bases. Trimming at V came to 3 bases and at J to 3 bases, leaving 8 bases not matched to a gene. CDR1 is SEHNR, CDR2 FQNEAQ, per germline (reference sequence). The CDR3 covers 17 residues. The CDR3 region is CASSFEASGRAEETQYF. CDR3 in DNA: TGTGCCAGCAGCTTCGAGGCTAGCGGGAGGGCCGAAGAGACCCAGTACTTC.

This chain links TRBV9 with TRBJ1-4; D is ambiguous. The CDR3 sequence is 14 residues long. Between the trimmed V and J ends, which lost 3 bases and 3 bases, there was a span of 9 bases. Per the germline V gene, CDR1 is SGDLS and CDR2 is YYNGEE. The CDR3 coding sequence is TGTGCCAGCAGCGCGACACGGTCTAATGAAAAACTGTTTTTT. Translated: CASSATRSNEKLFF.

The rearrangement links TRBV5-6 to TRBJ2-3; 10 nucleotides align to TRBD1. V was pared by 3 bases and J by 3 bases, with 10 bases of the junction left unmatched. Germline-derived CDR1 and CDR2 are SGHDT and YYEEEE. This CDR3 has 17 residues. This CDR3 is CASSSPGQGILTDTQYF. CDR3 DNA: TGTGCCAGCAGCTCACCGGGACAGGGGATTCTAACAGATACGCAGTATTTT. The full variable domain, with the rest looked up from reference TRBV5-6 and TRBJ2-3, is DAGVTQSPTHLIKTRGQQVTLRCSPKSGHDTVSWYQQALGQGPQFIFQYYEEEERQRGNFPDRFSGHQFPNYSSELNVNALLLGDSALYLCASSSPGQGILTDTQYFGPGTRLTVL.

The chain is built from TRBV28 and TRBJ1-1; perhaps TRBD1 as D (6 bases). The CDR3 is made up of 17 amino acids. V was pared by 5 bases and J by 0 bases, with 19 bases between. The germline gives CDR1 MDHEN, CDR2 SYDVKM. The CDR3 is CASSTPFGGAMNTEAFF. In DNA, the CDR3 is TGTGCCAGCAGTACCCCATTCGGGGGGGCCATGAACACTGAAGCTTTCTTT. Variable domain in full (rest from reference TRBV28 and TRBJ1-1): DVKVTQSSRYLVKRTGEKVFLECVQDMDHENMFWYRQDPGLGLRLIYFSYDVKMKEKGDIPEGYSVSREKKERFSLILESASTNQTSMYLCASSTPFGGAMNTEAFFGQGTRLTVV.

This chain links TRBV11-3 with TRBJ2-3; 14 positions match TRBD2. Trimming removed 6 bases from V and 3 bases from J; junction bases left unmatched: 11. The CDR3 has 18 residues. Germline-derived CDR1 and CDR2 are SGHNT and YENEEA. For the CDR3, the DNA is TGTGCCAGCAGTAAAGGGACTAGCGGGAGCCCAGGTACAGATACGCAGTATTTT. It yields the protein CASSKGTSGSPGTDTQYF.

The V gene is TRBV6-1, the J gene TRBJ1-2; a possible D gene is TRBD1 (6 bases). Germline V gene lookup returns CDR1 MNHNS and CDR2 SASEGT. V shed 0 bases and J shed 4 bases, with 12 bases lying between them. The CDR3 is 15 amino acids. The CDR3 sequence: CASSEARGALYGYTF. The CDR3, as DNA: TGTGCCAGCAGTGAAGCGCGGGGGGCCCTCTATGGCTACACCTTC.

The DNA for the CDR3 is TGTGCCAGCAGAACTAGCCACGAGCAGTACTTC. It yields the protein CASRTSHEQYF. J is TRBJ2-7 and V is TRBV7-8, with D maybe TRBD2 (6 bases). The ends were cut back, 6 bases at V and 5 bases at J, with 8 bases in the middle. CDR1 is SGHVS, CDR2 FQNEAQ, per germline. This CDR3 spans 11 amino acids.

This clone was detected a few times. The chain carries TRBV4-3 and TRBJ2-2, with unresolved D. The CDR3 length is 15 residues. Trimming removed 6 bases at V and 0 bases at J, with 11 bases between. The germline CDR1 and CDR2 sequences are LGHNA and YSLEER. CDR3 in DNA: TGCGCCAGCAGAGTCACAATCGCGAACACCGGGGAGCTGTTTTTT. Amino acids: CASRVTIANTGELFF.

V is TRBV5-5 and J is TRBJ2-7; D ambiguous. V lost 4 bases and J 2 bases, leaving 16 bases between the germline ends. The germline V gene encodes CDR1 SGHKS and CDR2 YYEKEE (reference sequence). CDR3 size: 15 residues. CDR3 bases: TGTGCCAGCAGCCCCTACCGACCCCCCCCCTACGAGCAGTACTTC. Translating it yields CASSPYRPPPYEQYF.

The V and J genes are TRBV6-5 and TRBJ1-2; weak D call: TRBD1 (5 bases). Germline V CDR1 and CDR2: MNHEY, SVGAGI. The V and J ends lost 0 bases and 4 bases respectively, with 15 bases between them. The CDR3 is 16 amino acids. CDR3 bases: TGTGCCAGCAGTTACTCTGCGGTCGAGGGGATCTATGGCTACACCTTC. It specifies CASSYSAVEGIYGYTF.

The chain employs TRBV27 and TRBJ2-7; D perhaps matches TRBD1 (6 bases). The ends were cut back, 8 bases at V and 7 bases at J, with 15 bases in the middle. Germline values: CDR1 MNHEY, CDR2 SMNVEV (reference sequence). This CDR3 is built from 12 residues. CDR3 amino acids: CASRDTRMEQYF. The CDR3 nucleotides read TGTGCCAGCCGGGACACCCGAATGGAGCAGTACTTC.

This chain connects TRBV29-1 to TRBJ1-2; 10 bases map to TRBD1. Unmatched junction bases numbered 10, after V lost 2 bases and J lost 4 bases. The germline gives CDR1 SQVTM, CDR2 ANQGSEA. This CDR3 is 16 amino acids long. CDR3 protein: CSVETSGTGVGYGYTF. As DNA, the CDR3 is TGCAGCGTTGAAACCTCCGGGACAGGGGTAGGCTATGGCTACACCTTC.

V gene TRBV18 combines with J gene TRBJ1-2; a weak D match, TRBD1 (6 bases). The CDR3 runs to 14 residues. Germline V CDR1 and CDR2: KGHSH, LQKENI. Trimming removed 3 bases from V and 8 bases from J, with 16 bases in between. CDR3 bases: TGTGCCAGCTCACCGGGTTTCGGGGGCGAAGGCTACACCTTC. This gives the protein CASSPGFGGEGYTF.